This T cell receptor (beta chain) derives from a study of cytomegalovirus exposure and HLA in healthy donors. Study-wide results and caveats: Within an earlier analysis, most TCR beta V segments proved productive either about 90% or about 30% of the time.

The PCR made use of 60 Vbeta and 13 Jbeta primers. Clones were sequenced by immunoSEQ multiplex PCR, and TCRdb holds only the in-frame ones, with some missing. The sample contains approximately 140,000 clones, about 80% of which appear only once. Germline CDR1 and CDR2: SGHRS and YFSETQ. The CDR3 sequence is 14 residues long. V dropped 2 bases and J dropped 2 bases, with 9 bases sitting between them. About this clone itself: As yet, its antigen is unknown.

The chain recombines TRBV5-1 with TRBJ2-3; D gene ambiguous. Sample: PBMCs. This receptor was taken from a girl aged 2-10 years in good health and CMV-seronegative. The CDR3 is CASSFSQYTDTQYF. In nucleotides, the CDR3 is TGCGCCAGCAGCTTTTCGCAGTACACAGATACGCAGTATTTT. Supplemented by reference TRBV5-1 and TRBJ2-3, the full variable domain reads KAGVTQTPRYLIKTRGQQVTLSCSPISGHRSVSWYQQTPGQGLQFLFEYFSETQRNKGNFPGRFSGRQFSNSRSEMNVSTLELGDSALYLCASSFSQYTDTQYFGPGTRLTVL.